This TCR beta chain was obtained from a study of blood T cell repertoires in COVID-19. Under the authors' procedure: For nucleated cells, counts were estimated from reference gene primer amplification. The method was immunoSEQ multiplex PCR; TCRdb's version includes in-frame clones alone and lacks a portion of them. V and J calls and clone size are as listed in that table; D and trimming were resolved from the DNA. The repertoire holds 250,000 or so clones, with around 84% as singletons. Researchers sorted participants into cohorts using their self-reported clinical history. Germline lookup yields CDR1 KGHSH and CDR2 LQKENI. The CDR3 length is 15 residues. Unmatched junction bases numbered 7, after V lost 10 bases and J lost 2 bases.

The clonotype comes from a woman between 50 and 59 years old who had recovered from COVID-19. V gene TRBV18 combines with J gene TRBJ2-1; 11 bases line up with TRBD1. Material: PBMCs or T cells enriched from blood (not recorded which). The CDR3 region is CATPGQGATYNEQFF. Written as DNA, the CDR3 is TGTGCCACCCCCGGACAGGGGGCCACCTACAATGAGCAGTTCTTC.